This record looks at one T cell receptor beta chain sequence and its context. The assay was immunoSEQ multiplex PCR, and TCRdb's table has in-frame clones only and misses some. The sample yields tens of thousands of clones, 80% to 90% seen once. These data belong to a study of T cell responses to AZD1222 COVID-19 vaccine. The CDR3 contains 16 residues. Germline V gene data show CDR1 as SGHRS and CDR2 as YFSETQ. J lost 10 bases, V lost 6 bases, and 12 bases had no gene match. The source is an adult in good health. The sample in question was peripheral blood, obtained on day 0 of AZD1222 vaccination. This chain connects TRBV5-1 to TRBJ2-1, with TRBD2 matching 14 bases. In DNA form, the CDR3 reads TGCGCCAGCAACCAAGGGACTAGCGGGGGCCTTGGGGAGCAGTTCTTC. It yields the protein CASNQGTSGGLGEQFF.